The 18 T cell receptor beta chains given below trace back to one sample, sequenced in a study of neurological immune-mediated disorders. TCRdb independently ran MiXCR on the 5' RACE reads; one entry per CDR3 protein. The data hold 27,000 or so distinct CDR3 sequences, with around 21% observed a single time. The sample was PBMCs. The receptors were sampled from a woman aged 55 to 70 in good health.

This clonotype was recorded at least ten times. Here the CDR3 reads CASSRQGESSYEQYF. The CDR3 nucleotides are TGTGCCAGCAGCCGACAGGGGGAGAGCTCCTACGAGCAGTACTTC. The chain joins TRBV9 to TRBJ2-7; 9 nucleotides match TRBD1. Germline CDR1 SGDLS, CDR2 YYNGEE. The CDR3 sequence is 15 residues long. V shed 4 bases, J shed 0 bases, and the junction held 5 bases outside the gene matches.

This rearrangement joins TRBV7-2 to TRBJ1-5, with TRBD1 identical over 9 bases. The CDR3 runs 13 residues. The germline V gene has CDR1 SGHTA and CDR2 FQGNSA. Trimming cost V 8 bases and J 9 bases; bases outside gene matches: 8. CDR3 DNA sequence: TGTGCCAGCGGTACAGGGGGCCCAGGGCCCCAGCATTTT. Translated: CASGTGGPGPQHF. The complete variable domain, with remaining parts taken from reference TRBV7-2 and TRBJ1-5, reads GAGVSQSPSNKVTEKGKDVELRCDPISGHTALYWYRQSLGQGLEFLIYFQGNSAPDKSGLPSDRFSAERTGGSVSTLTIQRTQQEDSAVYLCASGTGGPGPQHFGDGTRLSIL.

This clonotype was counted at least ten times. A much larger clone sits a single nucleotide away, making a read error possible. CDR3 residues: CAGLTGTGTGELFF. The DNA for the CDR3 is TGTGCCGGCTTAACAGGGACGGGCACCGGGGAGCTGTTTTTT. The gene calls are TRBV28 and TRBJ2-2, with D tentatively TRBD1 (6 bases). V lost 11 bases, J lost 4 bases, and 17 bases lay in between. From germline, CDR1 is MDHEN and CDR2 SYDVKM. The CDR3 runs 14 residues.

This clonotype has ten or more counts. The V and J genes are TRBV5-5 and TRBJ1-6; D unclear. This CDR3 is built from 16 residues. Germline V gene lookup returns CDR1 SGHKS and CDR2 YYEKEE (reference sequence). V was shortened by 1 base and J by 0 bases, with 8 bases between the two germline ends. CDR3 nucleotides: TGTGCCAGCAGCTTGTTTGGGAGCTCCTATAATTCACCCCTCCACTTT. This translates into CASSLFGSSYNSPLHF.

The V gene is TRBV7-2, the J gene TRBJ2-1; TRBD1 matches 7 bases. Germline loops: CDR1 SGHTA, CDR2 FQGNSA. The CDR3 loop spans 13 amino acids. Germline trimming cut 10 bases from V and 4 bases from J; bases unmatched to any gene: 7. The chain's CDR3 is CATSRQGYNEQFF. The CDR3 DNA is TGTGCCACATCTAGACAGGGTTACAATGAGCAGTTCTTC. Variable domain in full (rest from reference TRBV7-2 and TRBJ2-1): GAGVSQSPSNKVTEKGKDVELRCDPISGHTALYWYRQSLGQGLEFLIYFQGNSAPDKSGLPSDRFSAERTGGSVSTLTIQRTQQEDSAVYLCATSRQGYNEQFFGPGTRLTVL.

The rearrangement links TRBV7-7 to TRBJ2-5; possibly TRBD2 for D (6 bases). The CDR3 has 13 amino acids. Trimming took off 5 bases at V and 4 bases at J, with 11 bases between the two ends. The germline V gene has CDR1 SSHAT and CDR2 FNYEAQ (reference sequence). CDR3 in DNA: TGTGCCAGCAGCCCCCAGGGAGGAGAGACCCAGTACTTC. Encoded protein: CASSPQGGETQYF.

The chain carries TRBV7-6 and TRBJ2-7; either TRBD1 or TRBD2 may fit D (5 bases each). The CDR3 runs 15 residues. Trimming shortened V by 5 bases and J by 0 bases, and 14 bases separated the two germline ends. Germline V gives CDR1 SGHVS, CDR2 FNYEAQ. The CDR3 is CASSENWGSSYEQYF. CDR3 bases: TGTGCCAGCAGCGAAAACTGGGGGTCCTCCTACGAGCAGTACTTC.

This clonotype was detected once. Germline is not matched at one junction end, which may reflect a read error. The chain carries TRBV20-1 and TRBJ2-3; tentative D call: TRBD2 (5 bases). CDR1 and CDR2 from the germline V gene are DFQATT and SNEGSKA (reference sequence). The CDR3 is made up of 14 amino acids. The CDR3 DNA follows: TGCAGTGATAGACTCAGGAGGAGCACAGATACGCAGTATTTT. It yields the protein CSDRLRRSTDTQYF.

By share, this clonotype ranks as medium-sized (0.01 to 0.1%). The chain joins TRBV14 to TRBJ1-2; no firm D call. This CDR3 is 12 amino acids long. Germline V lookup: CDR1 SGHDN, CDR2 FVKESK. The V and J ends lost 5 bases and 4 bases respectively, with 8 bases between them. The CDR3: CASSERTYGYTF. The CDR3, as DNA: TGTGCCAGCAGCGAAAGGACCTATGGCTACACCTTC.

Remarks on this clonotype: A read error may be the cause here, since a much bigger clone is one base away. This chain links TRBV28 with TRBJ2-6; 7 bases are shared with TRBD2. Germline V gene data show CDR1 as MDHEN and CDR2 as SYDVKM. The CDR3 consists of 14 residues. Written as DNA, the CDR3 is TGTGCCAGCAGAGCGGTGGGAGGGGCCAACGTCCTGGCTTTC. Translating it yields CASRAVGGANVLAF.

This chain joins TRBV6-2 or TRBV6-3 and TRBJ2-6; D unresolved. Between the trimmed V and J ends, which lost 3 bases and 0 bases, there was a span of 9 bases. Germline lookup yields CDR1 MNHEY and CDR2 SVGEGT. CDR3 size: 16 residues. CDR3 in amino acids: CASSYVGSSGANVLTF. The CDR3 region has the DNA TGTGCCAGCAGTTATGTGGGAAGCTCTGGGGCCAACGTCCTGACTTTC.

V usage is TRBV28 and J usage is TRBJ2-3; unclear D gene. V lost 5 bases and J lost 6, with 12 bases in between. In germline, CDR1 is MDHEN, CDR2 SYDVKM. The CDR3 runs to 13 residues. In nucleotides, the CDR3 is TGTGCCAGCAGTCCCCCAGCGCTTGATACGCAGTATTTT. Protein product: CASSPPALDTQYF.

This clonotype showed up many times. CDR3 DNA: TGTGCCATCAGTCCCTCCAGACTAGCGGGGGGAAACACCGGGGAGCTGTTTTTT. Encoded protein: CAISPSRLAGGNTGELFF. V is TRBV10-3 and J is TRBJ2-2, with 13 bases aligning to TRBD2. V lost 5 bases and J lost 2; bases outside the gene matches: 8. Germline CDR1 is ENHRY and CDR2 is SYGVKD. This CDR3 spans 18 amino acids.

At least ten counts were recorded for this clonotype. CDR3 nucleotide sequence: TGTGCCAGCAGTTTGGCCGCTAAGGGTAGGGGGGAGTTCTTC. Its protein product is CASSLAAKGRGEFF. V and J are TRBV12-3 or TRBV12-4 and TRBJ2-1; either TRBD1 or TRBD2 may supply D (6 bases each). The CDR3 has 14 amino acids. With 3 bases removed from V and 14 bases from J, the gap between germline ends came to 20 bases.

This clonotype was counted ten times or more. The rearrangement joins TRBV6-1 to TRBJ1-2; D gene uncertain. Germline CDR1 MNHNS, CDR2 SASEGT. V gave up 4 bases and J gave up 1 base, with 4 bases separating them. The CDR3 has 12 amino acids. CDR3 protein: CASSARNYGYTF. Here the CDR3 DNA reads TGTGCCAGCAGTGCCCGTAACTATGGCTACACCTTC.

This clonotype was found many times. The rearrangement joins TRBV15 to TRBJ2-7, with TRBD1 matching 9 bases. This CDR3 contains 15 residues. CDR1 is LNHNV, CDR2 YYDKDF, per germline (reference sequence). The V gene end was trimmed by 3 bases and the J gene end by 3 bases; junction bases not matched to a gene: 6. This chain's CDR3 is CATSSPGQGLYEQYF. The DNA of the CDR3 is TGTGCCACCAGCAGCCCGGGACAGGGACTCTACGAGCAGTACTTC.

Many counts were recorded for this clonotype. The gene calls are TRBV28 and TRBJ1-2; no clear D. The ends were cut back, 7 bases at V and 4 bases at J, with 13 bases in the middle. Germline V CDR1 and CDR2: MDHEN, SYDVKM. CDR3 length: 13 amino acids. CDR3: CASTTLGSYGYTF. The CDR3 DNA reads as TGTGCCAGCACTACTCTTGGTAGCTATGGCTACACCTTC.

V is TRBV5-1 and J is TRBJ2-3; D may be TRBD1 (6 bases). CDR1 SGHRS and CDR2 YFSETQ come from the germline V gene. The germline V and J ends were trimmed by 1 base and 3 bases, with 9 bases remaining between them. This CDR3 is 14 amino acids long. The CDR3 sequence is CASSLTGPTDTQYF. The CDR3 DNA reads TGCGCCAGCAGCTTGACAGGGCCGACAGATACGCAGTATTTT.